The 23 T cell receptor beta chains below all came from one sample that was sequenced in a study of T cells in Graves' hyperthyroidism and ophthalmopathy. Amplification targeted TCR beta CDR3 regions from RNA transcripts. During a first-round RT-PCR of the TCR CDR3, the HTBI primer set was used. TCRdb reprocessed the multiplex PCR reads with MiXCR, giving one entry per CDR3 protein. The profile covers 300,000 to 350,000 distinct CDR3 sequences, with 16% appearing a single time and approximately 35% taken by the ten largest. The sequencing input was blood. The source is a man aged 25-40 years with Graves' hyperthyroidism.

This clonotype was detected only a few times. The V call is TRBV20-1, the J call TRBJ1-2; D gene uncertain. Trimming shortened V by 3 bases and J by 8 bases, and 19 bases separated the two germline ends. The CDR3 is made up of 14 amino acids. CDR1 and CDR2 (germline): DFQATT, SNEGSKA (reference sequence). The CDR3 loop is CSASKGGGFRGYTF. Here the CDR3 DNA reads TGCAGTGCTAGTAAGGGCGGAGGCTTTCGAGGCTACACCTTC.

This clonotype appeared many times. The chain couples TRBV18 to TRBJ1-5; D is undetermined. This CDR3 is 13 amino acids long. V lost 3 bases and J lost 5, with 8 bases in between. CDR1 and CDR2 from the germline V gene are KGHSH and LQKENI. CDR3 loop: CASSPMGDQPQHF. The CDR3, as DNA: TGTGCCAGCTCACCGATGGGAGATCAGCCCCAGCATTTT.

This clonotype showed up many times. This sequence joins TRBV28 and TRBJ2-3; tentatively, D is TRBD2 (6 bases). Germline V gene lookup returns CDR1 MDHEN and CDR2 SYDVKM. The CDR3 length is 15 residues. V was pared by 2 bases and J by 4 bases, with 13 bases between. CDR3 sequence (DNA): TGTGCCAGCAGTTTACCGAGACTAGGGTCAGATACGCAGTATTTT. This gives the protein CASSLPRLGSDTQYF.

The chain uses TRBV12-3 or TRBV12-4 and TRBJ2-5; 8 positions agree with TRBD2. This CDR3 comprises 14 residues. The V and J ends lost 4 bases and 5 bases, in that order; junction bases with no gene match: 6. The CDR3 loop reads CASSSGLAQETQYF. The CDR3, as DNA: TGTGCCAGCAGTTCCGGACTAGCTCAGGAGACCCAGTACTTC.

This sequence joins TRBV20-1 and TRBJ1-1; TRBD1 might be the D (5 bases). Trimming removed 0 bases from V and 11 bases from J, with 22 bases in between. The CDR3 loop spans 15 amino acids. In germline, CDR1 is DFQATT, CDR2 SNEGSKA (reference sequence). This CDR3 reads CSARDSVRPQDKAFF. The CDR3 region has the DNA TGCAGTGCTAGAGATTCGGTAAGGCCCCAGGACAAGGCTTTCTTT.

This clonotype was seen a few times. The chain is built from TRBV5-1 and TRBJ2-1; D might be TRBD2 (6 bases). The CDR3 runs to 15 residues. Trimming stripped 0 bases from V and 10 bases from J, with 17 bases between. Per germline, CDR1 SGHRS and CDR2 YFSETQ. The CDR3 bases are TGCGCCAGCAGCTTGGACCCCCGGGACTCGGCGGAGCAGTTCTTC. It yields the protein CASSLDPRDSAEQFF.

This clonotype has a count of ten or more. The chain employs TRBV30 and TRBJ2-3; D is ambiguous. The CDR3 covers 13 residues. Trimming left V 0 bases short and J 0 bases short, with 4 bases between. CDR1 and CDR2 (germline): GTSNPN, SVGIG (reference sequence). CDR3 coding DNA: TGTGCCTGGAGTGTACTTAGCACAGATACGCAGTATTTT. This sequence encodes CAWSVLSTDTQYF.

This chain uses TRBV7-2 with TRBJ2-1, with D uncertain. The CDR3 runs to 13 residues. Germline V gene data show CDR1 as SGHTA and CDR2 as FQGNSA. V was shortened by 2 bases and J by 7 bases, with 9 bases between the two germline ends. The CDR3 nucleotides read TGTGCCAGCAGCTTAATTGTGCGGAATGAGCAGTTCTTC. Its translation is CASSLIVRNEQFF.

This clonotype has only a few counts. V usage is TRBV5-6 and J usage is TRBJ2-1; 13 bases align to TRBD2. CDR3 length: 16 amino acids. Germline CDR1 is SGHDT and CDR2 is YYEEEE. With V trimmed by 4 bases and J by 7 bases, 8 bases remained unmatched. CDR3 sequence reads: CASSLIGTSGINEQFF. The CDR3, as DNA: TGTGCCAGCAGCCTTATCGGGACTAGCGGGATAAATGAGCAGTTCTTC.

Comment on this clonotype: Given a much more abundant clone one base away, this may be a read error. This chain uses TRBV2 with TRBJ2-1; D is possibly TRBD2 (6 bases). The CDR3 covers 16 residues. Trimming removed 11 bases at V and 4 bases at J, with 24 bases between. Germline lookup yields CDR1 SNHLY and CDR2 FYNNEI. CDR3 residues: CARMRDVWIPYNEQFF. CDR3 coding DNA: TGTGCCCGCATGCGGGACGTCTGGATACCATACAATGAGCAGTTCTTC. The entire variable domain, with the rest obtained from reference TRBV2 and TRBJ2-1, is as follows: EPEVTQTPSHQVTQMGQEVILRCVPISNHLYFYWYRQILGQKVEFLVSFYNNEISEKSEIFDDQFSVERPDGSNFTLKIRSTKLEDSAMYFCARMRDVWIPYNEQFFGPGTRLTVL.

This clonotype has a handful of counts. The CDR3 spells CASTPGTGLYEQYF. The CDR3 DNA reads as TGCGCCAGCACTCCCGGGACAGGCCTTTACGAGCAGTACTTC. The V call is TRBV4-1, the J call TRBJ2-7, with 8 bases lining up with TRBD1. This CDR3 region has 14 residues. Germline CDR1 is MGHRA and CDR2 is YSYEKL. V shed 7 bases, J shed 4 bases, and the junction held 9 bases outside the gene matches.

This clonotype appeared a few times. The rearrangement links TRBV24-1 to TRBJ1-3; no clear D. The CDR3 runs 11 residues. The germline gives CDR1 KGHDR, CDR2 SFDVKD. V lost 6 bases and J lost 1, with 0 bases in between. The CDR3 coding sequence is TGTGCCACCAGTTCTGGAAACACCATATATTTT. Protein: CATSSGNTIYF.

The chain couples TRBV20-1 to TRBJ1-5; 8 bases are a match to TRBD1. V shed 2 bases and J 7 bases; nucleotides not matched to a gene: 16. Germline V gene lookup returns CDR1 DFQATT and CDR2 SNEGSKA (reference sequence). CDR3 length: 17 residues. In DNA form, the CDR3 reads TGCAGTGCTAGATCAAATAGCGGACAGGGACAATTACAGCCCCAGCATTTT. It translates to CSARSNSGQGQLQPQHF.

This clonotype was counted at least ten times. The genes are TRBV7-9 and TRBJ1-6; TRBD1 matches 7 bases. Germline V gives CDR1 SEHNR, CDR2 FQNEAQ (reference sequence). Losses at the gene ends were 5 bases for V and 8 bases for J; bases not matched to a gene: 6. The CDR3 contains 14 residues. The CDR3 protein is CASSARDSYSPLHF. In DNA form, the CDR3 reads TGTGCCAGCAGCGCCCGGGACAGCTATTCACCCCTCCACTTT.

This sequence joins TRBV29-1 and TRBJ2-3, with 10 bases aligning to TRBD2. CDR3 length: 15 residues. The junction had 8 bases not matched to a gene; V was cut back by 7 bases and J by 1 base. In germline, CDR1 is SQVTM, CDR2 ANQGSEA. CDR3 sequence: CSALRGTSGTDTQYF. CDR3 nucleotide sequence: TGCAGCGCCTTGAGGGGGACTAGCGGCACAGATACGCAGTATTTT.

Only a few counts were recorded for this clonotype. The J gene is TRBJ2-4, the V gene TRBV20-1, with 7 bases fitting TRBD2. Germline V gives CDR1 DFQATT, CDR2 SNEGSKA (reference sequence). The CDR3 is made up of 11 amino acids. V shed 5 bases, J shed 15 bases, and the junction held 10 bases outside the gene matches. CDR3 bases: TGCAGTGCTGGGGGGGACCCCCCTGGGTACTTC. Residues: CSAGGDPPGYF.

This clonotype was observed at least ten times. As DNA, the CDR3 is TGTGCCAGCAGCTTAATTGGCACAGATACGCAGTATTTT. It codes for CASSLIGTDTQYF. V and J are TRBV7-3 and TRBJ2-3; no clear D. CDR3 length equals 13 residues. From germline, CDR1 is SGHTA and CDR2 FQGTGA. V was clipped by 1 base and J by 1 base, with 3 bases between them.

This clonotype was recorded many times. The V call is TRBV27, the J call TRBJ1-6; a weak D match, TRBD1 (5 bases). CDR1 MNHEY and CDR2 SMNVEV come from the germline V gene (reference sequence). This CDR3 is 19 amino acids long. Trimming cost V 3 bases and J 8 bases, with 26 bases left between them. The chain's CDR3 is CASSLSQVPPLQLDSPLHF. The CDR3 nucleotides read TGTGCCAGCAGTTTGTCACAGGTCCCCCCGCTCCAGCTCGATTCACCCCTCCACTTT.

The chain combines TRBV28 with TRBJ1-4; maybe TRBD1 (6 bases). Trimming took off 5 bases at V and 8 bases at J, with 15 bases between the two ends. The germline CDR1 and CDR2 sequences are MDHEN and SYDVKM. The CDR3 covers 14 residues. CDR3: CASSRRQVREKLFF. As DNA, the CDR3 is TGTGCCAGCAGTCGGCGACAGGTTCGGGAAAAACTGTTTTTT.

The J gene is TRBJ1-2, the V gene TRBV4-1; no firm D call. Trimming pared 0 bases from V and 2 bases from J, leaving 7 bases between. The CDR3 loop spans 14 amino acids. Germline assignment: CDR1 MGHRA and CDR2 YSYEKL. CDR3 protein: CASSQEQVNYGYTF. For the CDR3, the DNA is TGCGCCAGCAGCCAAGAACAAGTGAACTATGGCTACACCTTC.

A few counts support this clonotype. The chain recombines TRBV15 with TRBJ2-6, with D possibly being TRBD1 (6 bases). The CDR3 has 18 residues. CDR1 and CDR2 (germline): LNHNV, YYDKDF (reference sequence). V was trimmed by 6 bases and J by 0 bases, leaving 18 bases between them. CDR3 residues: CATRNPGPGASGANVLTF. In nucleotides, the CDR3 is TGTGCCACCAGGAATCCCGGGCCAGGGGCCTCTGGGGCCAACGTCCTGACTTTC.

V is TRBV20-1 and J is TRBJ1-1; no firm D call. Trimming removed 5 bases from V and 8 bases from J, with 18 bases in between. CDR1 DFQATT and CDR2 SNEGSKA come from the germline V gene (reference sequence). This CDR3 is 13 amino acids long. In DNA, the CDR3 is TGCAGTGCTGGGCGAGGGCATACGACAGAAGCTTTCTTT. Translated: CSAGRGHTTEAFF.

The sample holds a few counts of this clonotype. The chain links TRBV5-6 to TRBJ1-2; D unresolved. V lost 5 bases to trimming and J lost 7 bases, with 24 bases between them. The germline V gene encodes CDR1 SGHDT and CDR2 YYEEEE. The length of the CDR3 is 16 residues. CDR3 nucleotide sequence: TGTGCCAGCAGTATCTTGTCGGGAGTCCGGGTGGGTGGCTACACCTTC. Amino acid sequence: CASSILSGVRVGGYTF.